The 14 T cell receptor beta chains given below trace back to one sample, sequenced in a study of blood T cell repertoires in COVID-19. Using immunoSEQ multiplex PCR, the repertoire was profiled, and TCRdb retains in-frame clones only, with some absent. The sample lists around 150,000 clones, 80% to 90% seen once, with less than 2.5% in the top ten. Specimen: peripheral blood. The receptors stem from a man between 45 and 60 years old with active COVID-19.

This clone was detected once. V gene TRBV19 combines with J gene TRBJ1-1; 11 bases map to TRBD1. Looked up from germline, CDR1 is LNHDA and CDR2 is SQIVND (reference sequence). This CDR3 comprises 15 residues. V shed 4 bases, J shed 5 bases, and the junction held 6 bases outside the gene matches. CDR3 nucleotides: TGTGCCAGTAGTAAAAGGACAGGGGGCCAGACTGAAGCTTTCTTT. This translates into CASSKRTGGQTEAFF. The full variable domain, its missing parts supplied by reference TRBV19 and TRBJ1-1, is DGGITQSPKYLFRKEGQNVTLSCEQNLNHDAMYWYRQDPGQGLRLIYYSQIVNDFQKGDIAEGYSVSREKKESFPLTVTSAQKNPTAFYLCASSKRTGGQTEAFFGQGTRLTVV.

V and J are TRBV5-1 and TRBJ2-5; unclear D gene. CDR3 length: 15 amino acids. Germline V gene sequence: CDR1 SGHRS, CDR2 YFSETQ. Trimming removed 0 bases at V and 1 base at J, with 10 bases between. CDR3 in amino acids: CASSLARHIQETQYF. The CDR3, as DNA: TGCGCCAGCAGCTTGGCTCGTCACATCCAAGAGACCCAGTACTTC. The variable domain in full, completed from reference TRBV5-1 and TRBJ2-5, reads KAGVTQTPRYLIKTRGQQVTLSCSPISGHRSVSWYQQTPGQGLQFLFEYFSETQRNKGNFPGRFSGRQFSNSRSEMNVSTLELGDSALYLCASSLARHIQETQYFGPGTRLLVL.

The chain couples TRBV30 to TRBJ1-5, with D maybe TRBD1 (5 bases). V was clipped by 0 bases and J by 1 base, with 10 bases between them. CDR1 is GTSNPN, CDR2 SVGIG, per germline (reference sequence). There are 15 residues in the CDR3. CDR3 coding DNA: TGTGCCTGGAGTGTACTTCGGGGGAGCAATCAGCCCCAGCATTTT. Residues: CAWSVLRGSNQPQHF.

This rearrangement joins TRBV13 to TRBJ1-2; 12 bases are shared with TRBD1. The junction had 8 bases not matched to a gene; V was cut back by 2 bases and J by 1 base. The CDR3 has 18 amino acids. Germline CDR1 PRHDT, CDR2 FYEKMQ (reference sequence). The CDR3 nucleotides are TGTGCCAGCAGCTTACCCCCGGGACAGGGGGCACGTAACTATGGCTACACCTTC. Translating gives CASSLPPGQGARNYGYTF.

This sequence joins TRBV18 and TRBJ2-7, with 7 bases matching TRBD1. The CDR3 has 16 residues. The germline V gene has CDR1 KGHSH and CDR2 LQKENI. With 1 base clipped from V and 3 bases from J, the junction kept 9 bases outside the gene matches. The CDR3 protein is CASSPRAGTAYYEQYF. The CDR3 DNA reads TGTGCCAGCTCACCACGGGCCGGGACAGCGTACTACGAGCAGTACTTC.

For this clone: A read error may produce the germline difference seen at one junction end. The chain recombines TRBV6-5 with TRBJ1-1, with 8 bases matching TRBD1. The CDR3 totals 12 residues. Per the germline V gene, CDR1 is MNHEY and CDR2 is SVGAGI. CDR3 loop: CASSDSRQGAFF. The CDR3 nucleotides are TGTGCCAGCAGTGACTCCCGACAGGGGGCTTTCTTT.

V is TRBV6-1 and J is TRBJ2-7; D not resolved. The V gene lost 3 bases and the J gene lost 4 bases, with 13 bases spanning the gap. From germline, CDR1 is MNHNS and CDR2 SASEGT. The CDR3 is 14 amino acids. CDR3: CASSETRQMYEQYF. The CDR3, as DNA: TGTGCCAGCAGTGAGACGAGGCAGATGTACGAGCAGTACTTC.

The J gene is TRBJ2-5, the V gene TRBV2; 10 positions match TRBD2. Germline V gene lookup returns CDR1 SNHLY and CDR2 FYNNEI. This CDR3 has 18 amino acids. The J segment lost 1 base and the V segment lost 1 base, leaving 9 bases of the junction unmatched. CDR3 nucleotides: TGTGCCAGCAGTGAAGTGGAGGATAGCGGGGGGCTCCAAGAGACCCAGTACTTC. It yields the protein CASSEVEDSGGLQETQYF.

The genes are TRBV5-6 and TRBJ1-1; the D is unclear. The V end lost 5 bases, the J end lost 0 bases, and 8 bases lay between the germline ends. CDR1 SGHDT and CDR2 YYEEEE come from the germline V gene. The CDR3 sequence is 13 residues long. CDR3: CASRRVVNTEAFF. The DNA of the CDR3 is TGTGCCAGCAGACGGGTCGTGAACACTGAAGCTTTCTTT.

The gene calls are TRBV7-2 and TRBJ2-3; tentatively, D is TRBD2 (5 bases). Germline V lookup: CDR1 SGHTA, CDR2 FQGNSA. With 4 bases removed from V and 0 bases from J, the gap between germline ends came to 8 bases. There are 14 residues in the CDR3. The CDR3 loop is CASSYSGSTDTQYF. CDR3 sequence (DNA): TGTGCCAGCAGCTATTCGGGGAGCACAGATACGCAGTATTTT.

This chain connects TRBV18 to TRBJ2-1; tentative D call: TRBD1 (6 bases). V gave up 4 bases and J gave up 0 bases, with 10 bases separating them. Germline loops: CDR1 KGHSH, CDR2 LQKENI. The CDR3 runs 15 residues. CDR3 DNA sequence: TGTGCCAGCTCACTCGCCAGGGGCTCCTACAATGAGCAGTTCTTC. Protein sequence: CASSLARGSYNEQFF.

The CDR3 here is CASSLNQRGNLYEQYF. CDR3 sequence (DNA): TGTGCCAGCAGCTTGAACCAGCGGGGGAACCTCTACGAGCAGTACTTC. The chain carries TRBV5-6 and TRBJ2-7, with 8 bases lining up with TRBD2. V shed 1 base and J 3 bases; nucleotides not matched to a gene: 9. CDR3 length: 16 residues. In germline, CDR1 is SGHDT, CDR2 YYEEEE.

The V and J genes are TRBV5-1 and TRBJ1-1; 8 nucleotides align to TRBD1. The CDR3 is 16 residues long. Looked up from germline, CDR1 is SGHRS and CDR2 is YFSETQ. J gave up 4 bases and V 3 bases, and 11 bases lay outside the gene matches. The CDR3 loop reads CASSSSLGQGSTEAFF. The CDR3 DNA is TGCGCCAGCAGCTCTAGTCTAGGACAGGGAAGCACTGAAGCTTTCTTT. Full variable domain (outside the CDR3, taken from reference TRBV5-1 and TRBJ1-1): KAGVTQTPRYLIKTRGQQVTLSCSPISGHRSVSWYQQTPGQGLQFLFEYFSETQRNKGNFPGRFSGRQFSNSRSEMNVSTLELGDSALYLCASSSSLGQGSTEAFFGQGTRLTVV.

The CDR3 spells CASSYGTLSTDTQYF. In DNA, the CDR3 is TGTGCCAGCAGCTACGGGACTCTTAGCACAGATACGCAGTATTTT. V and J are TRBV7-2 and TRBJ2-3; D may be TRBD2 (6 bases). V lost 4 bases, J lost 0 bases, and 11 bases lay in between. The CDR3 spans 15 residues. Germline V gene sequence: CDR1 SGHTA, CDR2 FQGNSA.